The 4 T cell receptor beta chains below all came from one sample that was sequenced in a study of vaccination and CD4 T cells after COVID-19. No antigens are known for them. Treatment: approximately 10-day PBMC culture with coronavirus spike peptide pools or control peptides (ViraFEST assay). Sequencing of the DNA from cultured CD4+ T cells was carried out with the Oncomine TCR Beta short-read assay. MiXCR, run by TCRdb on the PCR reads, gives a single entry per CDR3 protein. The repertoire includes some 2,900 distinct CDR3 sequences, about 34% of them detected once, and 35% to 50% sits in the top ten. Sequences were obtained from CD4+ T cells from blood, cultured in vitro. These receptors came from a human donor who had recovered from COVID-19.

The chain recombines TRBV7-9 with TRBJ2-5; D is unclear. The length of the CDR3 is 12 residues. Germline V CDR1 and CDR2: SEHNR, FQNEAQ (reference sequence). Trimming took off 1 base at V and 5 bases at J, with 5 bases between the two ends. The CDR3 nucleotides read TGTGCCAGCAGCTTAGTGCGGGAGACCCAGTACTTC. Protein product: CASSLVRETQYF.

The sample holds a few counts of this clonotype. The J gene is TRBJ2-7, the V gene TRBV25-1; D gene unclear. V was clipped by 2 bases and J by 6 bases, with 5 bases between them. Per germline, CDR1 MGHDK and CDR2 SYGVNS. The CDR3 sequence is 11 residues long. CDR3 DNA: TGTGCCAGCAGTGAAGTGGTCGAGCAGTACTTC. Protein product: CASSEVVEQYF.

The rearrangement links TRBV7-6 to TRBJ1-6; tentatively, D is TRBD1 (6 bases). The ends were cut back, 5 bases at V and 8 bases at J, with 16 bases in the middle. The CDR3 consists of 15 residues. Germline loops: CDR1 SGHVS, CDR2 FNYEAQ. This CDR3 reads CASSGGGEGDSPLHF. CDR3 DNA sequence: TGTGCCAGCAGCGGGGGCGGGGAGGGAGATTCACCCCTCCACTTT.

The V and J genes are TRBV6-5 and TRBJ1-6, with 7 bases aligning to TRBD1. In germline, CDR1 is MNHEY, CDR2 SVGAGI. J gave up 0 bases and V 2 bases, and 7 bases lay outside the gene matches. The CDR3 consists of 18 residues. The CDR3 DNA reads TGTGCCAGCAGTTACGGAGGACAGGAGAGCTCCTATAATTCACCCCTCCACTTT. Amino acid sequence: CASSYGGQESSYNSPLHF.